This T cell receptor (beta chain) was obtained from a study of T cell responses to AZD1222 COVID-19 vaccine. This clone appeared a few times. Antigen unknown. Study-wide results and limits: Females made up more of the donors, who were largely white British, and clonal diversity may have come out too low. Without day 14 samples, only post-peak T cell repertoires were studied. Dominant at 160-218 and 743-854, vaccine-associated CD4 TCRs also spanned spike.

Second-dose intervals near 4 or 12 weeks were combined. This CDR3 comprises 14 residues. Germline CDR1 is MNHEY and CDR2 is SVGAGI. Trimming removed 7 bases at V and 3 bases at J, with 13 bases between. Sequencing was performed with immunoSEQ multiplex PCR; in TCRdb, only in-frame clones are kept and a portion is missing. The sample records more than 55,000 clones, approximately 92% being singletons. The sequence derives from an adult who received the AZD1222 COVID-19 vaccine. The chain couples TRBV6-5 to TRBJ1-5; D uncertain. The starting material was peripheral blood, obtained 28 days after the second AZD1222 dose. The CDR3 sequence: CASKGAQFNQPQHF. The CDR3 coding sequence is TGTGCCAGCAAAGGTGCACAATTCAATCAGCCCCAGCATTTT.